This TCR beta chain was documented in a study of CD8 T cells in Susac syndrome. The study, taken as a whole, reports: The study identified sixteen and five Susac-specific public clones in total CD8+ and CD8+ TEMRA repertoires.

About this clonotype itself: Its matching antigen is unknown.

Reverse transcription of about 0.45 to 1 ug RNA was performed with random hexamers. TCRdb redid the calling of the immunoSEQ multiplex PCR reads with MiXCR, one entry per CDR3 protein. The sample lists 95,000 to 150,000 distinct CDR3 sequences, just under 95% occurring once. CDR1 is PRHDT and CDR2 is FYEKMQ in the germline V gene (reference sequence). V dropped 0 bases and J dropped 0 bases, with 13 bases sitting between them. CDR3 size: 17 residues. The source of this sequence is a human donor with Susac syndrome. The sequencing input was CD8+ T cells from PBMCs. The chain employs TRBV13 and TRBJ2-3, with D tentatively TRBD1 or TRBD2 (5 bases each). The CDR3 reads CASSLGLRGFSTDTQYF. DNA of the CDR3: TGTGCCAGCAGCTTAGGCCTGAGGGGCTTTAGCACAGATACGCAGTATTTT.